This T cell receptor (beta chain) was captured in a study of blood T cell repertoires in COVID-19. Study information: Samples representing acute and convalescent COVID-19 were sourced from the United States, Italy and Spain. T cells, B-cell-depleted T cells, or PBMCs provided the cDNA or gDNA that served as material.

The CDR3 runs 13 residues. The trim removed 7 bases at V and 2 bases at J, leaving 4 bases unmatched. Germline V gives CDR1 MNHEY, CDR2 SVGAGI. Original processing notes: Amplifying reference gene primers gave estimates of nucleated cell counts. Profiled with immunoSEQ multiplex PCR; TCRdb holds only in-frame clones, not every one. That table gives V, J and clone size, and the DNA gave D and trimming. Here the sample spans about 190,000 clones, 70% to 90% being singletons. V and J are TRBV6-5 and TRBJ2-7, with TRBD1 matching over 8 bases. The sequencing sample was made of peripheral blood. The source is a man aged 25-45 years with acute or convalescent COVID-19. CDR3 coding DNA: TGTGCCAGCAACCCGGGACAGGCCTACGAGCAGTACTTC. Translation gives CASNPGQAYEQYF.